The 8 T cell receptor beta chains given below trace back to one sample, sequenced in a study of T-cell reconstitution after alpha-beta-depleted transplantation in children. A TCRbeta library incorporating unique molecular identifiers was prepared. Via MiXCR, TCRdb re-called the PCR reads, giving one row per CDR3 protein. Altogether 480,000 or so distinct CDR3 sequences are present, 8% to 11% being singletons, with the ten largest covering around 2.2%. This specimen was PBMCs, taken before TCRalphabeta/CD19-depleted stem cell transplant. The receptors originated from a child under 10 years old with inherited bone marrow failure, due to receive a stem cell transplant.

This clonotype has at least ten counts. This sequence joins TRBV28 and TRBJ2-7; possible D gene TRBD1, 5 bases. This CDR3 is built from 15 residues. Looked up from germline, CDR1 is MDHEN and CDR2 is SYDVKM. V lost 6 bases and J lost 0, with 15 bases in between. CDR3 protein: CASRREDITSYEQYF. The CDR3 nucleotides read TGTGCCAGCAGACGCGAGGACATCACCTCCTACGAGCAGTACTTC.

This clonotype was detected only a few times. Here the CDR3 DNA reads TGTGCCAGCAGCTTAGTAGGGTGGACTAGCGGATACGCTGATGAGCAGTTCTTC. This translates into CASSLVGWTSGYADEQFF. The rearrangement uses TRBV11-3 and TRBJ2-1; 10 bases line up with TRBD2. V shed 1 base, J shed 8 bases, and the junction held 14 bases outside the gene matches. This CDR3 is 18 amino acids long. Germline V gene sequence: CDR1 SGHNT, CDR2 YENEEA.

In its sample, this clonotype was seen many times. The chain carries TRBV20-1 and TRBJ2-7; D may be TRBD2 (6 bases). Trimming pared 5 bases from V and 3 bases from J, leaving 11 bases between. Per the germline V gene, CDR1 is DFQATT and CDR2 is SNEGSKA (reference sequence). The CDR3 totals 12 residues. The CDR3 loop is CSAAGLDYEQYF. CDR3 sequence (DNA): TGCAGTGCTGCGGGACTCGACTACGAGCAGTACTTC.

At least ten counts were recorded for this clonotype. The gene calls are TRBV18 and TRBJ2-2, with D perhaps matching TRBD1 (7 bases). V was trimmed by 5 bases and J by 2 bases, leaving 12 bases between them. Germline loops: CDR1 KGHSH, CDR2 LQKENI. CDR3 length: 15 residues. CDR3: CASSGGTDNTGELFF. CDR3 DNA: TGTGCCAGCTCAGGAGGGACAGATAACACCGGGGAGCTGTTTTTT.

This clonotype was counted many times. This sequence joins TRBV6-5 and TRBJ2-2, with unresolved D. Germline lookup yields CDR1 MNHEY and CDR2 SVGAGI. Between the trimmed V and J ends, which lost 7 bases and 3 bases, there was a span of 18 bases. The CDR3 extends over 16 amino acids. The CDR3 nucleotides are TGTGCCAGCATTAATGACTGGAACCCCCACACCGGGGAGCTGTTTTTT. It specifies CASINDWNPHTGELFF.

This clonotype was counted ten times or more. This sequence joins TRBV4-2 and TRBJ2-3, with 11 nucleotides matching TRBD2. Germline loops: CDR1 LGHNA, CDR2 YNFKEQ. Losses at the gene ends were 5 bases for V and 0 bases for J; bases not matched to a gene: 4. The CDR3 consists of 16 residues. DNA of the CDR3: TGTGCCAGCAGCAAGGGACTAGCGGAGAGCACAGATACGCAGTATTTT. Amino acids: CASSKGLAESTDTQYF.

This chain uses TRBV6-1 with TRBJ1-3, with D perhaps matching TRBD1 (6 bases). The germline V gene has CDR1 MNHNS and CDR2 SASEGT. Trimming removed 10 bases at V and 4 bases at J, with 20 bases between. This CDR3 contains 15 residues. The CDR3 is CATPRPRGSGNTIYF. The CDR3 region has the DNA TGTGCCACCCCCCGCCCCAGGGGCAGCGGAAACACCATATATTTT.

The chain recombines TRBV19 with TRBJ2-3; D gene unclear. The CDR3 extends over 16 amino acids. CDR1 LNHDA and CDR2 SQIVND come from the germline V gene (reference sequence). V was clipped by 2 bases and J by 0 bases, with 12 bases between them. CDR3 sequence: CASSITRTSSTDTQYF. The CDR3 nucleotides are TGTGCCAGTAGTATAACCCGGACGTCTAGCACAGATACGCAGTATTTT.